The present entry profiles one TCR beta chain with its context. The antigen is unknown. Germline and junction disagree at one end, which may indicate a read error. The CDR3 extends over 12 amino acids. CDR1 and CDR2 (germline): DFQATT, SNEGSKA (reference sequence). The record originates from a study of CD8+CD57+ T cells in acquired aplastic anemia. Looking at the study overall: Yields of DNA that came from sorted CD4+ and CD8+ cells averaged roughly 3.3 ug. Some 9.9 million reads were obtained on average for healthy donor CD4+ cells. Findings of the study overall: Patient and control CD8+ Simpson's diversity was not significantly different.

Profiling that covered TCR beta VDJ and CDR3 relied on genomic DNA as its template. TCRdb re-analysed the reads in MiXCR, keeping a single row per CDR3 protein. Of hundreds of thousands of distinct CDR3 sequences listed, 65% to 80% are singletons. Sequencing was carried out using sorted CD4+, CD8+, or CD8+CD57+ T cells (not recorded which) from PBMCs. V and J are TRBV20-1 and TRBJ1-2; 8 bases agree with TRBD1. The sequence was collected from a human donor in good health, serving as a control. The CDR3 is CSVGGQVYSYTF. The CDR3 coding sequence is TGCAGCGTTGGGGGACAGGTCTATAGCTACACCTTC.